Listed below are T cell receptor beta chains from one sample, sequenced in a study of CD8 T cells in Susac syndrome. MiXCR was run by TCRdb on the immunoSEQ multiplex PCR reads, yielding one entry per CDR3 protein. Here the sample spans a few hundred thousand distinct CDR3 sequences, 95% being singletons. Material: CD4+ T cells from PBMCs. These TCRs come from a human donor with multiple sclerosis. Each CDR3 is given with its conserved first and last residue. D genes are given only for firm matches. Size tells how often a clone was seen (once, few, many) or the class of an expanded clone, and some rows leave it out.

size: .
J: TRBJ2-7
D: .
V: TRBV11-2
CDR3: CASSLVPGNSYEQYF
DNA: TGTGCCAGCAGCTTAGTCCCGGGTAACTCCTACGAGCAGTACTTC

size: .
J: TRBJ1-2
D: .
V: TRBV21-1
CDR3: CASSKHLRQDHNWGYTF
DNA: TGTGCCAGCAGCAAACATCTTAGGCAGGACCATAACTGGGGCTACACCTTC

size: .
J: TRBJ2-1
D: .
V: TRBV6-2/TRBV6-3
CDR3: CASSSRGASSYNEQFF
DNA: TGTGCCAGCAGCAGTCGCGGGGCGAGCTCCTACAATGAGCAGTTCTTC

size: .
J: TRBJ2-5
D: .
V: TRBV29-1
CDR3: CSAESRETQYF
DNA: TGCAGCGCGGAATCCAGAGAGACCCAGTACTTC

size: .
J: TRBJ1-1
D: .
V: TRBV18
CDR3: CASSPQHGDTEAFF
DNA: TGTGCCAGCTCACCCCAACACGGGGACACTGAAGCTTTCTTT

size: .
J: TRBJ2-1
D: TRBD2
V: TRBV24-1
CDR3: CATSEAGTSGPSSSYNEQFF
DNA: TGTGCCACCAGTGAGGCCGGGACTAGCGGGCCCTCGAGCTCCTACAATGAGCAGTTCTTC

size: .
J: TRBJ2-3
D: TRBD2
V: TRBV3-1
CDR3: CASSRSGNTDTQYF
DNA: TGTGCCAGCAGTCGTAGCGGGAATACAGATACGCAGTATTTT

size: .
J: TRBJ2-7
D: TRBD2
V: TRBV29-1
CDR3: CSVVLSGSAREQYF
DNA: TGCAGCGTTGTCCTTAGCGGGAGTGCGCGCGAGCAGTACTTC

size: .
J: TRBJ2-5
D: .
V: TRBV10-3
CDR3: CAIATGPQETQYF
DNA: TGTGCCATAGCGACAGGACCCCAAGAGACCCAGTACTTC

size: .
J: TRBJ1-2
D: .
V: TRBV29-1
CDR3: CSAWGANGYTF
DNA: TGCAGCGCCTGGGGGGCGAATGGCTACACCTTC

size: .
J: TRBJ2-3
D: .
V: TRBV15
CDR3: CATSREGGQSTDTQYF
DNA: TGTGCCACCAGCAGGGAGGGGGGGCAAAGCACAGATACGCAGTATTTT

size: .
J: TRBJ2-5
D: .
V: TRBV29-1
CDR3: CSVADGAETQYF
DNA: TGCAGCGTAGCGGACGGGGCAGAGACCCAGTACTTC

size: .
J: TRBJ1-3
D: TRBD1
V: TRBV29-1
CDR3: CSAGDRGGNTIYF
DNA: TGCAGCGCGGGCGACAGGGGCGGAAACACCATATATTTT

size: .
J: TRBJ2-5
D: TRBD2
V: TRBV24-1
CDR3: CATSDGTSGGKTQYF
DNA: TGTGCCACCAGTGACGGGACTAGCGGAGGGAAGACCCAGTACTTC

size: .
J: TRBJ2-5
D: .
V: TRBV2
CDR3: CASMREETQYF
DNA: TGTGCCAGCATGCGGGAAGAGACCCAGTACTTC

size: .
J: TRBJ1-2
D: TRBD1
V: TRBV27
CDR3: CASSLTTGTGSYGYTF
DNA: TGTGCCAGCAGTCTAACAACCGGGACAGGGAGCTATGGCTACACCTTC

size: .
J: TRBJ2-1
D: .
V: TRBV6-1
CDR3: CASSWTRYNEQFF
DNA: TGTGCCAGCAGCTGGACAAGATACAATGAGCAGTTCTTC

size: .
J: TRBJ2-3
D: TRBD1
V: TRBV28
CDR3: CASSERQGALDTQYF
DNA: TGTGCCAGCAGTGAAAGACAGGGGGCATTGGATACGCAGTATTTT

size: .
J: TRBJ1-1
D: .
V: TRBV29-1
CDR3: CSVGGGMNTEAFF
DNA: TGCAGCGTTGGAGGAGGTATGAACACTGAAGCTTTCTTT

size: .
J: TRBJ2-3
D: .
V: TRBV2
CDR3: CASSEALSSGQYF
DNA: TGTGCCAGCAGTGAAGCGCTGTCCAGTGGGCAGTATTTT

size: .
J: TRBJ2-1
D: .
V: TRBV3-1
CDR3: CASSQSVGGRLGNEQFF
DNA: TGTGCCAGCAGCCAGTCGGTTGGGGGCCGACTTGGGAATGAGCAGTTCTTC

size: .
J: TRBJ2-7
D: .
V: TRBV18
CDR3: CASSPARFSYEQYF
DNA: TGTGCCAGCTCACCGGCGCGATTTTCCTACGAGCAGTACTTC

size: .
J: TRBJ2-7
D: TRBD2
V: TRBV29-1
CDR3: CSVGLAGGNEQYF
DNA: TGCAGCGTTGGTCTAGCGGGAGGAAACGAGCAGTACTTC

size: once
J: TRBJ2-2
D: .
V: TRBV2
CDR3: CASSAGSSGTGELFF
DNA: TGTGCCAGCAGTGCTGGATCGTCGGGCACCGGGGAGCTGTTTTTT

size: once
J: TRBJ1-2
D: .
V: TRBV9
CDR3: CASSASTGLGYGYTF
DNA: TGTGCCAGCAGCGCTTCGACTGGGTTGGGCTATGGCTACACCTTC

size: .
J: TRBJ2-3
D: TRBD2
V: TRBV20-1
CDR3: CSARRLAGTDTQYF
DNA: TGCAGTGCTAGAAGACTAGCGGGAACAGATACGCAGTATTTT

size: .
J: TRBJ1-2
D: .
V: TRBV20-1
CDR3: CSARDPGHYGYTF
DNA: TGCAGTGCTAGAGATCCTGGGCACTATGGCTACACCTTC

size: .
J: TRBJ1-2
D: .
V: TRBV4-1
CDR3: CASSQDGSWPGYTF
DNA: TGCGCCAGCAGCCAAGATGGCAGTTGGCCTGGCTACACCTTC

size: .
J: TRBJ1-2
D: .
V: TRBV30
CDR3: CAWSVRRTPLGYTF
DNA: TGTGCCTGGAGTGTACGAAGGACCCCATTGGGCTACACCTTC

size: few
J: TRBJ2-7
D: TRBD2
V: TRBV7-2
CDR3: CASSLELAGSYEQYF
DNA: TGTGCCAGCAGCTTAGAACTAGCGGGGTCCTACGAGCAGTACTTC

size: .
J: TRBJ1-1
D: .
V: TRBV29-1
CDR3: CSGSLGTTEAFF
DNA: TGCAGCGGATCCCTCGGGACCACTGAAGCTTTCTTT

size: .
J: TRBJ2-1
D: .
V: TRBV24-1
CDR3: CATSDQSYNEQFF
DNA: TGTGCCACCAGTGATCAAAGCTACAATGAGCAGTTCTTC

size: .
J: TRBJ2-1
D: TRBD2
V: TRBV9
CDR3: CASSVVSGVSGEQFF
DNA: TGTGCCAGCAGCGTAGTTAGCGGGGTCTCGGGTGAGCAGTTCTTC

size: .
J: TRBJ2-3
D: .
V: TRBV6-2/TRBV6-3
CDR3: CASSPPGLPTDTQYF
DNA: TGTGCCAGCAGCCCTCCGGGACTCCCCACAGATACGCAGTATTTT

size: .
J: TRBJ2-5
D: TRBD2
V: TRBV20-1
CDR3: CSARFLAGAKPRETQYF
DNA: TGCAGTGCTAGATTTTTAGCGGGGGCCAAACCACGAGAGACCCAGTACTTC

size: .
J: TRBJ1-3
D: TRBD1
V: TRBV20-1
CDR3: CSARDRDRAIAIYF
DNA: TGCAGTGCTAGGGACCGGGACAGGGCCATCGCCATATATTTT

size: .
J: TRBJ2-7
D: .
V: TRBV20-1
CDR3: CSVGRDEQYF
DNA: TGCAGTGTAGGCAGGGACGAGCAGTACTTC

size: .
J: TRBJ1-1
D: .
V: TRBV29-1
CDR3: CSVGGRLNIEAFF
DNA: TGCAGCGTTGGGGGACGGTTGAACATTGAAGCTTTCTTT

size: .
J: TRBJ2-1
D: .
V: TRBV6-6
CDR3: CASSYFGVHNEQFF
DNA: TGTGCCAGCAGTTACTTTGGGGTCCACAATGAGCAGTTCTTC

size: once
J: TRBJ2-1
D: .
V: TRBV6-1
CDR3: CASSHGASGKKYNEQFF
DNA: TGTGCCAGCAGCCACGGGGCTAGTGGAAAGAAATACAATGAGCAGTTCTTC